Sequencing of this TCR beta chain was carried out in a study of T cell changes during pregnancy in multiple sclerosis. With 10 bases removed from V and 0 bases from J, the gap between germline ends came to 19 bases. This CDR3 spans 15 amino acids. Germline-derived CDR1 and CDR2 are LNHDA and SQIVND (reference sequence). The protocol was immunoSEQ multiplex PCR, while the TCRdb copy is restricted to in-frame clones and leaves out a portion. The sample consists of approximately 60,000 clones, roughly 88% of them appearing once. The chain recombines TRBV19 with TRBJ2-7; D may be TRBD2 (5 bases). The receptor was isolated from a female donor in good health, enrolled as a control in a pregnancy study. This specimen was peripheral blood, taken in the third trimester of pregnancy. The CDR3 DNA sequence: TGTGCCACCCAAGCGAGCGGAACTAGCTCCTACGAGCAGTACTTC. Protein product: CATQASGTSSYEQYF.